These T cell receptor beta chains were read from a single sample in a study of blood T cell repertoires in COVID-19. Assay: immunoSEQ multiplex PCR; the TCRdb copy retains only in-frame clones and omits some. The table has 110,000 to 150,000 clones, under 90% seen once. Source material: peripheral blood. Receptors were obtained from a man aged 65 to 79 who had recovered from COVID-19. The CDR3 runs from the conserved cysteine through the conserved F or W. A D gene is named only where the DNA matches it firmly. A row's size may be missing; if present it is once, few, many or a size class.

cdr3_nt | cdr3_aa | j_call | v_call | d_call | clone_size
TGCGCCAGCAGCTTGCCGACAGGGACCGGCACAGATACGCAGTATTTT | CASSLPTGTGTDTQYF | TRBJ2-3 | TRBV5-1 | TRBD1 | .
TGTGCCAGTAGTCCCGGAACGGGGGGCTGGGAGACCCAGTACTTC | CASSPGTGGWETQYF | TRBJ2-5 | TRBV19 | . | once
TGTGCCAGTAGTGCGGGACAGGGGATGGGCAATCAGCCCCAGCATTTT | CASSAGQGMGNQPQHF | TRBJ1-5 | TRBV19 | TRBD1 | .
TGTGCCAGCAGCCTACCGGAGATCGGAACAAACACTGAAGCTTTCTTT | CASSLPEIGTNTEAFF | TRBJ1-1 | TRBV7-2 | . | .
TGTGCCAGCAGCCATCCATTGGGGGGACAGAGCTATGGCTACACCTTC | CASSHPLGGQSYGYTF | TRBJ1-2 | TRBV4-2 | TRBD1 | .
TGTGCCAGCTCCCTCAGCTCCTACGAGCAGTACTTC | CASSLSSYEQYF | TRBJ2-7 | TRBV18 | . | few
TGTGCCAGCTCACCAGGACAGGACATCTCCTACGAGCAGTACTTC | CASSPGQDISYEQYF | TRBJ2-7 | TRBV18 | TRBD1 | .
TGTGCCAGCTCATCGGACAGGGAAGTCGACGAGCAGTACTTC | CASSSDREVDEQYF | TRBJ2-7 | TRBV18 | TRBD1 | .
TGCGCCAGCAGTGAGTGGAGGGCGGGAACCACAGATACGCAGTATTTT | CASSEWRAGTTDTQYF | TRBJ2-3 | TRBV10-1 | . | many
TGTGCCAGCACGTATGCGAACACCGGGGAGCTGTTTTTT | CASTYANTGELFF | TRBJ2-2 | TRBV5-8 | . | once
TGCGCCAGCAGGGACTTCTCCTACGAGCAGTACTTC | CASRDFSYEQYF | TRBJ2-7 | TRBV10-2 | . | .
TGTGCCAGCAGCCTGGACAGGGGGAACACCATATATTTT | CASSLDRGNTIYF | TRBJ1-3 | TRBV5-4 | TRBD1 | .
TGTGCCAGTCCCGTCAACAGGGGGCGTGACACTGAAGCTTTCTTT | CASPVNRGRDTEAFF | TRBJ1-1 | TRBV7-9 | TRBD1 | .
TGCGCCAGCAGCTTGGTACCGGGACTAGCGGTCAATGAGCAGTTCTTC | CASSLVPGLAVNEQFF | TRBJ2-1 | TRBV5-1 | TRBD2 | .
TGTGCCAGTAGTATATTGGCCAGCGGGGGGACCCAGTACTTC | CASSILASGGTQYF | TRBJ2-5 | TRBV19 | TRBD2 | .
TGTGCCAGCACCCAGAGGGTAGGCTCCTCCTACGAGCAGTACTTC | CASTQRVGSSYEQYF | TRBJ2-7 | TRBV13 | . | .
TGTGCCAGCACTCTGGACAGGGGGGGCTACACCTTC | CASTLDRGGYTF | TRBJ1-2 | TRBV2 | TRBD1 | few
TGTGCCAGCAGCTTGGTCAATCTGGGGACTTCGAACACCGGGGAGCTGTTTTTT | CASSLVNLGTSNTGELFF | TRBJ2-2 | TRBV5-6 | . | .
TGCGCCAGCAACGGGGGGGGCAATCGGAACACCTTC | CASNGGGNRNTF | TRBJ1-2 | TRBV10-2 | . | .
TGTGCCAGCAGTGAAAGTTCCGGAGGTGAGCAGTTCTTC | CASSESSGGEQFF | TRBJ2-1 | TRBV2 | . | .
TGTGCCAGCAGCTCGGACAGGGCCCACGAGCAGTACTTC | CASSSDRAHEQYF | TRBJ2-7 | TRBV7-9 | TRBD1 | .
TGCGCCAGCAGCTTGGAGCCGTACACTGAAGCTTTCTTT | CASSLEPYTEAFF | TRBJ1-1 | TRBV5-1 | . | once
TGTGCCAGCAGCCAGGATCCGGCGGGAGCGAACACCGGGGAGCTGTTTTTT | CASSQDPAGANTGELFF | TRBJ2-2 | TRBV7-8 | TRBD2 | .
TGCAGCGTTGAATTGGCCGGGACAGGCATAACCTACGAGCAGTACTTC | CSVELAGTGITYEQYF | TRBJ2-7 | TRBV29-1 | TRBD1 | .
TGTGCCAGCAGTGAACGGGTTAGCTCCTACGAGCAGTACTTC | CASSERVSSYEQYF | TRBJ2-7 | TRBV2 | . | .
TGTGCCAGCAGCTCCTCACAGAGCTCCTACGAGCAGTACTTC | CASSSSQSSYEQYF | TRBJ2-7 | TRBV5-4 | . | .